The sequence of this TCR beta chain was determined in a study of response to subunit inactivated influenza vaccine. V lost 1 base and J 5 bases, leaving 14 bases between the germline ends. The CDR3 is made up of 15 amino acids. Germline V CDR1 and CDR2: SGHRS, YFSETQ. On this clonotype itself: The antigen remains unidentified. This clone may be a read error of a much larger clone one base away.

Study findings and constraints: Only a handful of new T cells, the authors suggested, are recruited with each seasonal influenza vaccination.

From the RT-PCR reads, TCRdb called clonotypes with MiXCR, one entry per CDR3 protein. The sample records hundreds of thousands of distinct CDR3 sequences, approximately 13% being singletons. The sample in question was PBMCs from blood, obtained 14 to 15 days before vaccination. The chain has TRBV5-1 and TRBJ2-3; no clear D. This receptor was identified in a man in his forties or fifties who received an inactivated influenza vaccine. The CDR3 nucleotides read TGCGCCAGCAGCTTGTTGAGCGAAAACAAAGATACGCAGTATTTT. Its protein is CASSLLSENKDTQYF.